A selection of T cell receptor beta chains follows, all from one sample in a study of shared clonotypes between healthy human individuals. The table came from immunoSEQ multiplex PCR; TCRdb's copy has only in-frame clones and leaves some out. The sample lists some 1,600,000 clones, 95% to 99% seen once, with 0.45% in the top ten. The sequenced sample consisted of naive CD4+ T cells sorted from blood. Receptors were obtained from a man between 25 and 39 years old in good health. CDR3s include the opening cysteine and the closing phenylalanine or tryptophan. D genes are given only for firm matches. Size tells how often a clone was seen (once, few, many) or the class of an expanded clone, and some rows leave it out.

>TRBJ2-7|TRBV6-1|TRBD1|.
CATGTGGSTQYF
TGTGCCACCGGGACAGGGGGCTCGACGCAGTACTTC
>TRBJ2-2|TRBV5-1|TRBD1|.
CASSKGQPEGTGELFF
TGCGCCAGCAGCAAGGGACAGCCCGAGGGCACCGGGGAGCTGTTTTTT
>TRBJ2-2|TRBV14|.|.
CASSQDSSLAHGELFF
TGTGCCAGCAGCCAAGATTCGAGCCTAGCGCACGGGGAGCTGTTTTTT
>TRBJ2-6|TRBV7-9|.|.
CASSLNRAGANVLTF
TGTGCCAGCAGCTTAAACAGGGCTGGGGCCAACGTCCTGACTTTC
>TRBJ1-3|TRBV7-9|.|.
CASSFRVGGNTIYF
TGTGCCAGCAGCTTTAGGGTTGGCGGAAACACCATATATTTT
>TRBJ2-7|TRBV18|.|.
CASSPPSGTTYEQYF
TGTGCCAGCTCACCACCGTCAGGTACGACTTACGAGCAGTACTTC
>TRBJ2-7|TRBV28|.|.
CASSSPQGGGRTPPYEQYF
TGTGCCAGCAGTTCCCCCCAGGGGGGCGGGAGGACCCCCCCCTACGAGCAGTACTTC
>TRBJ1-3|TRBV18|TRBD1|.
CASSPGDRDRPRSGNTIYF
TGTGCCAGCTCACCTGGGGACAGGGATCGGCCACGCTCTGGAAACACCATATATTTT
>TRBJ2-5|TRBV18|TRBD2|.
CASSPLPFTSGRNQETQYF
TGTGCCAGCTCACCCCTCCCCTTCACTAGCGGGAGGAACCAAGAGACCCAGTACTTC
>TRBJ2-7|TRBV28|TRBD2|.
CASTSGVSYEQYF
TGTGCCAGCACTAGCGGGGTCTCCTACGAGCAGTACTTC
>TRBJ2-5|TRBV11-3|.|.
CASSSGPVETQYF
TGTGCCAGCAGCTCGGGACCCGTTGAGACCCAGTACTTC
>TRBJ2-2|TRBV9|.|.
CASSVGGQAPGELFF
TGTGCCAGCAGCGTTGGGGGGCAGGCCCCAGGGGAGCTGTTTTTT
>TRBJ2-2|TRBV5-1|TRBD2|.
CASSTGLAGAGGELFF
TGCGCCAGCAGCACGGGACTAGCGGGAGCGGGCGGGGAGCTGTTTTTT
>TRBJ2-1|TRBV7-9|TRBD2|.
CASSSGTRGDNEQFF
TGTGCCAGCAGCTCCGGGACTAGGGGGGACAATGAGCAGTTCTTC
>TRBJ2-1|TRBV19|.|few
CASSIGSSYNEQFF
TGTGCCAGTAGTATAGGTAGCTCCTACAATGAGCAGTTCTTC
>TRBJ1-2|TRBV28|TRBD1|.
CASSGQANYGYTF
TGTGCCAGCAGTGGACAGGCTAACTATGGCTACACCTTC
>TRBJ1-1|TRBV7-6|.|.
CASRPTTVFTEAFF
TGTGCCAGCAGACCAACGACAGTCTTCACTGAAGCTTTCTTT
>TRBJ1-2|TRBV25-1|.|.
CASGGGYGYTF
TGTGCCAGCGGGGGGGGCTATGGCTACACCTTC
>TRBJ2-1|TRBV5-4|TRBD2|.
CASSLALAALGEQFF
TGTGCCAGCAGCTTGGCCCTAGCGGCCCTAGGTGAGCAGTTCTTC
>TRBJ2-7|TRBV2|.|.
CASSRGGEQYF
TGTGCCAGCAGTCGAGGGGGGGAGCAGTACTTC
>TRBJ2-3|TRBV11-1|TRBD2|.
CASRRTSSGSLADTQYF
TGTGCCAGCAGACGAACTTCTAGCGGGAGTCTGGCAGATACGCAGTATTTT
>TRBJ2-7|TRBV6-1|TRBD1|.
CASSDRRQGAKYEQYF
TGTGCCAGCAGTGATAGGAGACAGGGGGCCAAGTACGAGCAGTACTTC
>TRBJ2-7|TRBV6-5|.|.
CASSYGTLGYEQYF
TGTGCCAGCAGTTACGGGACATTGGGCTACGAGCAGTACTTC
>TRBJ2-2|TRBV30|TRBD1|.
CAWTEQGPRRTGELFF
TGTGCCTGGACCGAACAGGGGCCGAGGAGGACCGGGGAGCTGTTTTTT
>TRBJ1-1|TRBV18|TRBD1|.
CASSPGTGGLEAFF
TGTGCCAGCTCGCCCGGGACAGGGGGCCTTGAAGCTTTCTTT
>TRBJ1-4|TRBV7-9|.|.
CASSVTTGKKATNEKLFF
TGTGCCAGCAGCGTAACAACAGGGAAAAAAGCAACTAATGAAAAACTGTTTTTT
>TRBJ2-7|TRBV4-1|.|.
CASSQGGPYEQYF
TGCGCCAGCAGCCAAGGGGGACCCTACGAGCAGTACTTC
>TRBJ2-2|TRBV29-1|.|.
CSVMGAGNTGELFF
TGCAGCGTTATGGGGGCGGGAAACACCGGGGAGCTGTTTTTT
>TRBJ2-1|TRBV7-2|TRBD2|.
CASSQGLAENNEQFF
TGTGCCAGCAGCCAGGGACTAGCGGAGAACAATGAGCAGTTCTTC
>TRBJ2-3|TRBV18|.|.
CASSPMPSTDTQYF
TGTGCCAGCTCACCAATGCCGAGCACAGATACGCAGTATTTT
>TRBJ1-1|TRBV18|.|.
CASSPPRVVTEAFF
TGTGCCAGCTCACCACCGAGGGTTGTCACTGAAGCTTTCTTT
>TRBJ1-1|TRBV15|.|.
CATSRGRDEAFF
TGTGCCACCAGCAGAGGACGGGATGAAGCTTTCTTT